What follows are 28 T cell receptor beta chains derived from one specimen sequenced in a study of blood T cell repertoires in COVID-19. Method: immunoSEQ multiplex PCR; TCRdb's copy keeps in-frame clones and lacks some. The data hold some 50,000 clones, with around 65% observed a single time. Material for sequencing was peripheral blood. The receptors derive from a woman between 65 and 79 years old with acute or convalescent COVID-19.

The chain has TRBV3-1 (or the pseudogene TRBV3-2) and TRBJ2-3, with TRBD1 matching over 12 bases. J gave up 15 bases and V 2 bases, and 3 bases lay outside the gene matches. This CDR3 spans 12 amino acids. Germline V gives CDR1 LGHDT, CDR2 YNNKEL (reference sequence). The CDR3 region is CASSQRDRGLYF. Written as DNA, the CDR3 is TGTGCCAGCAGCCAAAGGGACAGGGGGCTTTATTTT.

The J gene is TRBJ1-1, the V gene TRBV19; 9 bases agree with TRBD1. With 4 bases clipped from V and 4 bases from J, the junction kept 1 base outside the gene matches. The CDR3 loop spans 13 amino acids. Germline CDR1 is LNHDA and CDR2 is SQIVND (reference sequence). The CDR3 DNA sequence: TGTGCCAGTAGTAGGGGACAGGGCACTGAAGCTTTCTTT. Protein sequence: CASSRGQGTEAFF.

The chain combines TRBV19 with TRBJ2-1; 8 nucleotides agree with TRBD2. V was pared by 9 bases and J by 10 bases, with 14 bases of the junction left unmatched. Germline-derived CDR1 and CDR2 are LNHDA and SQIVND (reference sequence). CDR3 length: 14 amino acids. CDR3 coding DNA: TGTGCCAGCGACTCGGGAGGGCCGGTGGGGGAGCAGTTCTTC. Translation: CASDSGGPVGEQFF.

This clone was seen a handful of times. The rearrangement uses TRBV5-5 and TRBJ1-5; D not certain. Germline V gene lookup returns CDR1 SGHKS and CDR2 YYEKEE (reference sequence). Trimming shortened V by 0 bases and J by 6 bases, and 13 bases separated the two germline ends. CDR3 length: 15 residues. CDR3 nucleotide sequence: TGTGCCAGCAGCTTGGGGGCCGGGGTTGGTCAGCCCCAGCATTTT. This sequence encodes CASSLGAGVGQPQHF.

The rearrangement uses TRBV7-3 and TRBJ2-1; 8 bases are shared with TRBD1. There are 16 residues in the CDR3. The V gene end was trimmed by 1 base and the J gene end by 2 bases; junction bases not matched to a gene: 4. Germline assignment: CDR1 SGHTA and CDR2 FQGTGA. Written as DNA, the CDR3 is TGTGCCAGCAGCTTAATCCAGGGGGCAACCTACAATGAGCAGTTCTTC. This gives the protein CASSLIQGATYNEQFF. The whole variable domain, remainder taken from reference TRBV7-3 and TRBJ2-1, is GAGVSQTPSNKVTEKGKYVELRCDPISGHTALYWYRQSLGQGPEFLIYFQGTGAADDSGLPNDRFFAVRPEGSVSTLKIQRTERGDSAVYLCASSLIQGATYNEQFFGPGTRLTVL.

This chain connects TRBV2 to TRBJ1-5, with TRBD1 matching 7 bases. Germline CDR1 reads SNHLY; CDR2 reads FYNNEI. The J segment lost 5 bases and the V segment lost 8 bases, leaving 3 bases of the junction unmatched. This CDR3 has 12 amino acids. The CDR3 DNA sequence: TGTGCCAGCGAGGGGGCTTATCAGCCCCAGCATTTT. The encoded protein is CASEGAYQPQHF.

This chain links TRBV9 with TRBJ1-4; 11 nucleotides line up with TRBD1. CDR1 is SGDLS, CDR2 YYNGEE, per germline. Trimming cost V 3 bases and J 8 bases; bases outside gene matches: 3. The CDR3 runs 14 residues. In nucleotides, the CDR3 is TGTGCCAGCAGCGGGACAGGGGGCCAAGAAAAACTGTTTTTT. It codes for CASSGTGGQEKLFF.

This sequence joins TRBV11-2 and TRBJ1-6, with a possible D match to TRBD1 (5 bases). The CDR3 spans 16 residues. Germline assignment: CDR1 SGHAT and CDR2 FQNNGV. The V end lost 4 bases, the J end lost 6 bases, and 16 bases lay between the germline ends. This chain's CDR3 is CASSSQAGRGNSPLHF. The CDR3 DNA follows: TGTGCCAGCAGCTCACAAGCAGGGAGGGGTAATTCACCCCTCCACTTT.

The chain links TRBV28 to TRBJ1-1; 7 bases are a match to TRBD1. V lost 3 bases to trimming and J lost 7 bases; unmatched junction nucleotides: 8. The CDR3 runs to 14 residues. CDR1 and CDR2 (germline): MDHEN, SYDVKM. CDR3 region: CASSFQGGGYEAFF. In DNA form, the CDR3 reads TGTGCCAGCAGTTTTCAGGGGGGCGGGTATGAAGCTTTCTTT.

The gene calls are TRBV5-1 and TRBJ2-7; a weak D match, TRBD2 (5 bases). Germline assignment: CDR1 SGHRS and CDR2 YFSETQ. The V end was cut by 0 bases, the J end by 4 bases, with 11 bases between. The CDR3 has 14 amino acids. The CDR3 loop reads CASSLVSLAYEQYF. CDR3 nucleotide sequence: TGCGCCAGCAGCTTGGTATCCCTAGCATACGAGCAGTACTTC.

This chain connects TRBV2 to TRBJ2-7; possibly TRBD1 for D (6 bases). The V end was cut by 1 base, the J end by 6 bases, with 22 bases between. The germline gives CDR1 SNHLY, CDR2 FYNNEI. This CDR3 region has 17 residues. The CDR3 nucleotides read TGTGCCAGCAGTGAAGACCCGAATGGCAGGGGATTAAGCGAGCAGTACTTC. Its protein is CASSEDPNGRGLSEQYF.

The sample holds many counts of this clone. V gene TRBV28 combines with J gene TRBJ2-7, with TRBD2 matching over 7 bases. V gave up 11 bases and J gave up 3 bases; unmatched junction bases: 16. Germline CDR1 MDHEN, CDR2 SYDVKM. The CDR3 totals 15 residues. As DNA, the CDR3 is TGTGCCGCCGGGGGGACGAGGGAGGGCTTCTACGAGCAGTACTTC. Translated, it gives CAAGGTREGFYEQYF.

J is TRBJ2-7 and V is TRBV6-6, with D perhaps TRBD2 (6 bases). The V end lost 5 bases, the J end lost 1 base, and 15 bases lay between the germline ends. This CDR3 is 15 amino acids long. Germline assignment: CDR1 MNHNY and CDR2 SVGAGI (reference sequence). CDR3 region: CASSTPGRLSYEQYF. The CDR3 nucleotides read TGTGCCAGCAGTACCCCGGGGAGGCTATCCTACGAGCAGTACTTC.

V gene TRBV19 combines with J gene TRBJ2-7; D possibly corresponds to TRBD1 (6 bases). The CDR3 covers 14 residues. Germline V gene sequence: CDR1 LNHDA, CDR2 SQIVND (reference sequence). The V gene lost 8 bases and the J gene lost 2 bases, with 16 bases spanning the gap. DNA for the CDR3: TGTGCCAGTCAGGCGGTTGGACAGCCCTACGAGCAGTACTTC. Encoded protein: CASQAVGQPYEQYF.

This clone has just a few counts. The chain has TRBV11-2 and TRBJ2-7, with 8 bases identical to TRBD2. CDR3 length equals 15 residues. Germline V lookup: CDR1 SGHAT, CDR2 FQNNGV. With 4 bases clipped from V and 5 bases from J, the junction kept 10 bases outside the gene matches. CDR3 DNA: TGTGCCAGCAGCTCACGTCACGGGGGGGGAAACGAGCAGTACTTC. Protein product: CASSSRHGGGNEQYF.

J is TRBJ2-1 and V is TRBV10-1; 8 bases line up with TRBD2. The CDR3 has 13 amino acids. V was pared by 4 bases and J by 14 bases, with 10 bases of the junction left unmatched. CDR1 is WNHNN, CDR2 SYGVQD, per germline (reference sequence). The CDR3 reads CASSAPSGPLKFF. The CDR3 DNA sequence: TGCGCCAGCAGTGCGCCTAGCGGGCCCCTGAAGTTCTTC.

This chain joins TRBV6-2 or TRBV6-3 and TRBJ2-5; D is possibly TRBD2 (7 bases). The CDR3 runs to 15 residues. Looked up from germline, CDR1 is MNHEY and CDR2 is SVGEGT. The V end lost 0 bases, the J end lost 4 bases, and 12 bases lay between the germline ends. The CDR3 nucleotides are TGTGCCAGCAGTTACTCTCGGGGGGCAGGAGAGACCCAGTACTTC. As protein: CASSYSRGAGETQYF.

The genes are TRBV11-2 and TRBJ2-5; 14 nucleotides align to TRBD2. This CDR3 is built from 17 residues. Germline V CDR1 and CDR2: SGHAT, FQNNGV. Trimming removed 5 bases from V and 1 base from J; junction bases left unmatched: 6. The CDR3 reads CASSIGLAGGGQETQYF. The CDR3 DNA reads TGTGCCAGCAGCATCGGACTAGCGGGGGGCGGCCAAGAGACCCAGTACTTC.

This clone is a singleton in its sample. This sequence joins TRBV6-5 and TRBJ1-5; D perhaps matches TRBD1 (6 bases). The ends were cut back, 7 bases at V and 6 bases at J, with 16 bases in the middle. The CDR3 is 14 amino acids. Germline CDR1 reads MNHEY; CDR2 reads SVGAGI. The CDR3 loop reads CASIPPGTTQPQHF. CDR3 sequence (DNA): TGTGCCAGCATCCCACCAGGGACAACTCAGCCCCAGCATTTT.

This clone was seen just once. The rearrangement links TRBV2 to TRBJ2-1; TRBD2 might be the D (6 bases). V was trimmed by 7 bases and J by 0 bases, leaving 10 bases between them. The CDR3 sequence is 14 residues long. From germline, CDR1 is SNHLY and CDR2 FYNNEI. CDR3 nucleotide sequence: TGTGCCAGCACTTTGGAGGGCTCCTACAATGAGCAGTTCTTC. Protein product: CASTLEGSYNEQFF.

The rearrangement uses TRBV19 and TRBJ1-3; 8 bases align to TRBD1. This CDR3 has 14 amino acids. Germline values: CDR1 LNHDA, CDR2 SQIVND (reference sequence). Trimming took 9 bases from V and 2 from J; bases not matched to a gene: 6. CDR3 residues: CASTMGQAGNTIYF. The CDR3 coding sequence is TGTGCCAGCACAATGGGACAGGCTGGAAACACCATATATTTT.

This clone was seen a few times. V is TRBV7-6 and J is TRBJ2-3; 8 bases are a match to TRBD1. CDR3 length equals 16 residues. Trimming cost V 1 base and J 5 bases; bases outside gene matches: 8. Germline values: CDR1 SGHVS, CDR2 FNYEAQ. CDR3 DNA: TGTGCCAGCAGCTTAGGTGGGGGCAGGGGGCAAGATACGCAGTATTTT. It translates to CASSLGGGRGQDTQYF.

The chain has TRBV30 and TRBJ1-6; the D gene is possibly TRBD1 (5 bases). From germline, CDR1 is GTSNPN and CDR2 SVGIG (reference sequence). Trimming took 1 base from V and 7 from J, leaving 11 bases between them. The CDR3 has 14 amino acids. The CDR3 sequence: CAWSARQKNSPLHF. The CDR3 DNA is TGTGCCTGGAGTGCCCGACAGAAAAATTCACCCCTCCACTTT.

This clone was observed a few times. The chain has TRBV7-9 and TRBJ2-3, with 9 bases identical to TRBD2. Per the germline V gene, CDR1 is SEHNR and CDR2 is FQNEAQ (reference sequence). After removal of 5 bases from V and 0 bases from J, the junction contained 3 bases not matched to a gene. The length of the CDR3 is 15 residues. This chain's CDR3 is CASSASGVSTDTQYF. The CDR3 DNA reads as TGTGCCAGCAGCGCTAGCGGGGTTAGCACAGATACGCAGTATTTT.

This clone has a single count. V and J are TRBV10-2 and TRBJ2-7, with D unresolved. V lost 2 bases and J 2 bases, leaving 7 bases between the germline ends. Germline CDR1 WSHSY, CDR2 SAAADI. This CDR3 region has 13 residues. As DNA, the CDR3 is TGCGCCAGCAGTGAGAGTAGCCCCTACGAGCAGTACTTC. It translates to CASSESSPYEQYF.

This rearrangement joins TRBV6-5 to TRBJ1-1; D may be TRBD1 (6 bases). The V gene lost 8 bases and the J gene lost 0 bases, with 13 bases spanning the gap. This CDR3 is 14 amino acids long. CDR1 is MNHEY, CDR2 SVGAGI, per germline. The CDR3 DNA follows: TGTGCCAGCCCCCTCGGACAGTTGAACACTGAAGCTTTCTTT. Amino acid sequence: CASPLGQLNTEAFF.

This clone has a single count. In the same sample, other DNA sequences code for this CDR3. The rearrangement joins TRBV7-3 to TRBJ2-5; 7 bases map to TRBD1. The V segment lost 0 bases and the J segment 2 bases; nucleotides outside the gene matches: 3. The CDR3 has 15 residues. CDR1 and CDR2 (germline): SGHTA, FQGTGA. CDR3 nucleotides: TGTGCCAGCAGCTTAACACCGGGACAGCAAGAGACCCAGTACTTC. This codes for CASSLTPGQQETQYF.

The rearrangement joins TRBV29-1 to TRBJ2-7; the match to TRBD1 covers 7 bases. V gave up 6 bases and J gave up 6 bases; unmatched junction bases: 14. Germline CDR1 reads SQVTM; CDR2 reads ANQGSEA. CDR3 length: 14 amino acids. As DNA, the CDR3 is TGCAGCGTCAACACTCCAGGGGGAAATTTCGAGCAGTACTTC. Protein product: CSVNTPGGNFEQYF.